Listed below are T cell receptor beta chains from one sample, sequenced in a study of T-cell reconstitution after alpha-beta-depleted transplantation in children. TCRdb used MiXCR to reprocess the PCR reads, holding one entry per CDR3 protein. The repertoire consists of about 260,000 distinct CDR3 sequences, with around 10% occurring once and the leading ten covering around 24%. Sequenced here: peripheral blood, sampled 180 days after TCRalphabeta/CD19-depleted stem cell transplant. The receptor source for this set is a male patient aged 2-15 years who had a stem cell transplant for chronic granulomatous disease, so the T cells may come from the graft donor. Both conserved end residues are part of each CDR3. Fields, in order: J gene, clone size, CDR3 length, D gene, V gene, CDR3 protein, CDR3 DNA. A D gene is named only where the DNA matches it firmly. Where a row states a size, it is once, few, many or the class of an expanded clone; other rows omit it.

TRBJ1-1 many 13 TRBD1 TRBV20-1 CSARRTGGTEAFF TGCAGTGCTAGACGGACAGGGGGCACTGAAGCTTTCTTT
TRBJ2-3 many 13 TRBD2 TRBV20-1 CSACGGAADTQYF TGCAGTGCTTGCGGGGGGGCAGCAGATACGCAGTATTTT
TRBJ2-5 many 11 NA TRBV5-1 CASKFKETQYF TGCGCCAGCAAATTTAAGGAGACCCAGTACTTC
TRBJ2-2 many 14 TRBD2 TRBV11-1 CASSTWTSGTELFF TGTGCCAGCAGCACCTGGACTAGCGGGACGGAGCTGTTTTTT
TRBJ2-3 NA 13 NA TRBV19 CASSIGGPDTQYF TGTGCCAGTAGTATAGGGGGCCCAGATACGCAGTATTTT
TRBJ2-7 few 13 NA TRBV19 CASSISYLGEQYF TGTGCCAGTAGTATATCCTATCTTGGGGAGCAGTACTTC
TRBJ2-7 many 14 TRBD2 TRBV20-1 CSARDSGISYEQYF TGCAGTGCTAGAGATAGCGGGATATCGTACGAGCAGTACTTC
TRBJ2-7 many 12 NA TRBV29-1 CSVEVGAYEQYF TGCAGCGTTGAAGTGGGTGCTTACGAGCAGTACTTC
TRBJ1-5 many 12 NA TRBV12-3/TRBV12-4 CASSLLGEPQHF TGTGCCAGCAGTTTACTTGGTGAGCCCCAGCATTTT
TRBJ2-7 NA 16 NA TRBV20-1 CSARMAFGGIGYEQYF TGCAGTGCTAGGATGGCCTTTGGGGGGATCGGTTACGAGCAGTACTTC
TRBJ2-1 few 16 TRBD2 TRBV5-4 CASSLDGGRSLNEQFF TGTGCCAGCAGCTTGGATGGCGGGAGGTCCTTGAATGAGCAGTTCTTC
TRBJ2-7 many 14 NA TRBV19 CASSTDRLDYEQYF TGTGCCAGTAGTACCGACAGGCTCGACTACGAGCAGTACTTC
TRBJ2-4 NA 15 NA TRBV30 CACIGGGEAKNIQYF TGTGCCTGCATTGGTGGTGGGGAAGCCAAAAACATTCAGTACTTC
TRBJ2-5 many 13 NA TRBV19 CASSPGGPGAQYF TGTGCCAGTAGTCCCGGAGGGCCAGGGGCCCAGTACTTC
TRBJ2-3 many 19 TRBD2 TRBV28 CASSLYLAGLAGISDTQYF TGTGCCAGCAGTTTATACCTCGCAGGACTAGCGGGAATCTCAGATACGCAGTATTTT
TRBJ2-1 many 13 TRBD2 TRBV14 CASSPGTKYEQFF TGTGCCAGCAGCCCCGGGACTAAGTATGAGCAGTTCTTC
TRBJ1-5 many 14 NA TRBV5-1 CASSPGTGVGPQHF TGCGCCAGCAGCCCAGGCACAGGAGTGGGGCCCCAGCATTTT
TRBJ1-3 many 16 NA TRBV7-3 CASSLNPGKAGNTIYF TGTGCCAGCAGCTTAAATCCAGGGAAAGCGGGAAACACCATATATTTT
TRBJ2-7 few 18 NA TRBV5-6 CASSLGVLFSGGYHEQYF TGTGCCAGCAGCTTGGGGGTCCTTTTCTCTGGGGGGTACCACGAGCAGTACTTC
TRBJ1-5 many 14 NA TRBV28 CASSLFQGRQPQHF TGTGCCAGCAGTTTATTCCAAGGACGACAGCCCCAGCATTTT
TRBJ2-7 many 12 NA TRBV14 CASSHRDYEQYF TGTGCCAGCAGCCATAGGGATTACGAGCAGTACTTC
TRBJ2-2 many 14 TRBD1 TRBV20-1 CSAREGGTPGELFF TGCAGTGCTAGAGAAGGGGGCACCCCCGGGGAGCTGTTTTTT
TRBJ2-5 NA 18 TRBD2 TRBV6-1 CASSEGTSGRGWGETQYF TGTGCCAGCAGTGAAGGGACTAGCGGGAGAGGTTGGGGAGAGACCCAGTACTTC
TRBJ2-3 NA 14 NA TRBV6-2/TRBV6-3 CASRSPNPPDTQYF TGTGCCAGCCGATCCCCGAACCCCCCAGATACGCAGTATTTT
TRBJ2-7 many 15 NA TRBV7-6 CASSPNQGSAYEQYF TGTGCCAGCAGTCCAAACCAGGGCAGCGCCTACGAGCAGTACTTC
TRBJ1-4 many 12 TRBD1 TRBV5-6 CASSPRTGKLFF TGTGCCAGCAGCCCACGGACAGGAAAACTGTTTTTT
TRBJ2-1 many 15 NA TRBV12-3/TRBV12-4 CASRFDSTPYNEQFF TGTGCCAGCAGATTTGACTCTACTCCATACAATGAGCAGTTCTTC
TRBJ2-1 many 13 TRBD1 TRBV27 CASSTDRYDEQFF TGTGCCAGCAGTACGGACAGGTACGATGAGCAGTTCTTC
TRBJ1-2 many 11 NA TRBV29-1 CSVESRAGYTF TGCAGCGTTGAATCCAGGGCTGGCTACACCTTC
TRBJ1-1 many 11 NA TRBV29-1 CSVRGNSEAFF TGCAGCGTCAGGGGCAACTCTGAAGCTTTCTTT
TRBJ2-1 many 11 NA TRBV20-1 CSARASNEQFF TGCAGTGCTAGAGCCAGCAATGAGCAGTTCTTC
TRBJ2-7 few 13 NA TRBV2 CASRKTTRYEQYF TGTGCCAGCAGGAAGACAACCCGCTACGAGCAGTACTTC
TRBJ2-3 many 14 TRBD2 TRBV6-4 CASSASGSTDTQYF TGTGCCAGCAGTGCTAGCGGGAGCACAGATACGCAGTATTTT
TRBJ2-3 many 14 NA TRBV6-1 CASSERWRGDTQYF TGTGCCAGCAGTGAACGGTGGCGAGGGGATACGCAGTATTTT
TRBJ1-1 many 18 TRBD1 TRBV25-1 CASSGLTGQGAPDTEAFF TGTGCCAGCAGTGGTCTCACGGGACAGGGGGCGCCGGACACTGAAGCTTTCTTT
TRBJ2-5 many 14 NA TRBV18 CASSPRSGAETQYF TGTGCCAGCTCACCACGCTCAGGGGCAGAGACCCAGTACTTC
TRBJ2-1 few 14 NA TRBV12-3/TRBV12-4 CASSFRVNYNEQFF TGTGCCAGCAGTTTTCGAGTCAATTACAATGAGCAGTTCTTC
TRBJ2-5 few 14 NA TRBV5-1 CASSLAVGKETQYF TGCGCCAGCAGCTTGGCTGTGGGAAAAGAGACCCAGTACTTC
TRBJ2-7 many 18 TRBD1 TRBV20-1 CSARRSLLTGDISYEQYF TGCAGTGCTAGGCGGAGTCTCTTGACAGGGGATATCTCCTACGAGCAGTACTTC
TRBJ1-1 many 15 TRBD1 TRBV29-1 CSVLGRRGPNTEAFF TGCAGCGTTCTCGGGAGGAGGGGGCCGAACACTGAAGCTTTCTTT
TRBJ2-3 many 15 NA TRBV7-9 CASRRWGSSTDTQYF TGTGCCAGCCGCCGGTGGGGTTCAAGCACAGATACGCAGTATTTT
TRBJ2-5 few 13 NA TRBV20-1 CSASTPLGETQYF TGCAGTGCTTCTACCCCACTAGGGGAGACCCAGTACTTC
TRBJ2-6 few 21 NA TRBV21-1 CASSSQLKGATYLSGANVLTF TGTGCCAGCAGCTCTCAATTAAAGGGGGCCACCTATCTCTCTGGGGCCAACGTCCTGACTTTC
TRBJ2-1 many 17 TRBD2 TRBV9 CASGAGGAGGSFNEQFF TGTGCCAGCGGGGCGGGAGGGGCCGGCGGGAGTTTCAATGAGCAGTTCTTC
TRBJ2-5 many 12 NA TRBV12-3/TRBV12-4 CASSFGTETQYF TGTGCCAGCAGCTTCGGTACTGAGACCCAGTACTTC
TRBJ2-7 many 18 TRBD2 TRBV4-1 CASSPLGLAGVPTYEQYF TGCGCCAGCAGCCCACTCGGACTAGCGGGAGTACCCACCTACGAGCAGTACTTC
TRBJ1-5 many 16 NA TRBV28 CASSLAGAYSNQPQHF TGTGCCAGCAGTCTCGCAGGGGCCTATAGCAATCAGCCCCAGCATTTT
TRBJ2-3 many 16 NA TRBV12-3/TRBV12-4 CASSRGHWYGTDTQYF TGTGCCAGCAGTCGGGGACACTGGTATGGCACAGATACGCAGTATTTT
TRBJ2-2 many 16 NA TRBV5-1 CASPHQGVPRPGELFF TGCGCCAGTCCGCACCAAGGGGTACCCCGTCCCGGGGAGCTGTTTTTT
TRBJ2-7 many 15 TRBD1 TRBV6-1 CASRQDRGPTYEQYF TGTGCCAGCAGGCAAGACAGGGGTCCTACTTACGAGCAGTACTTC
TRBJ1-2 many 14 TRBD1 TRBV12-3/TRBV12-4 CASSSDDRAYGYTF TGTGCCAGCAGTTCAGATGACAGGGCCTATGGCTACACCTTC
TRBJ2-7 many 16 TRBD2 TRBV15 CATSGRLAGGGEEQYF TGTGCCACCAGCGGTCGACTAGCGGGCGGAGGGGAGGAGCAGTACTTC